This TCR beta chain was captured by sequencing in a study of blood T cells in healthy people across ages. Study results and caveats: Percentage of naive T cells showed a strong correlation with TCR beta diversity. CMV status of donors was unknown, possibly confounding expanded clonotype changes.

On this clonotype: Its cognate antigen is unknown.

The J segment lost 3 bases and the V segment lost 3 bases, leaving 4 bases of the junction unmatched. This CDR3 is 14 amino acids long. Germline V lookup: CDR1 SGDLS, CDR2 YYNGEE. It was with a sample-barcoded 5' primer and a J-beta primer mix that a second PCR of roughly 7 to 12 cycles was run. Every individual sample yielded 2.5 million or more paired-end reads (each containing CDR3). TCRdb itself ran the 5' RACE reads through MiXCR, one entry per CDR3 protein. This sample has around 800,000 distinct CDR3 sequences; roughly 44% occur once, and the top ten carry approximately 20%. The TCR sequence derives from a man between 60 and 70 years old in good health. The J gene is TRBJ2-7, the V gene TRBV9, with 9 bases lining up with TRBD2. The material sequenced was blood. This CDR3 reads CASSEGLANYEQYF. The DNA of the CDR3 is TGTGCCAGCAGCGAGGGACTAGCAAACTACGAGCAGTACTTC.